These 31 T cell receptor beta chains were sequenced from one sample in a study of blood T cells in healthy people across ages. Together with a sample-barcoded 5' primer, a J-beta primer mix was included in a second PCR lasting about 6 to 12 cycles. In TCRdb, the 5' RACE reads were re-called with MiXCR into one record per CDR3 protein. The sample lists some 1.5 million distinct CDR3 sequences; approximately 39% were seen once. The sample consisted of blood. These receptors were collected from a woman under 30 in good health.

The chain employs TRBV7-2 and TRBJ2-7, with 7 bases matching TRBD2. V was clipped by 4 bases and J by 1 base; unmatched bases: 13. Germline loops: CDR1 SGHTA, CDR2 FQGNSA. CDR3 length equals 17 residues. Here the CDR3 reads CASSSYKTSVGSYEQYF. In DNA, the CDR3 is TGTGCCAGCAGCTCTTATAAAACTAGCGTAGGGTCCTACGAGCAGTACTTC.

This clonotype was found a few times. The chain recombines TRBV20-1 with TRBJ2-7; no firm D call. Germline V gene data show CDR1 as DFQATT and CDR2 as SNEGSKA (reference sequence). The CDR3 sequence is 13 residues long. V was clipped by 7 bases and J by 2 bases, with 15 bases between them. CDR3 amino acids: CSVSREITYEQYF. The CDR3 region has the DNA TGCAGTGTTAGTAGGGAAATTACCTACGAGCAGTACTTC.

This clonotype was seen more than once but under ten times. The V and J genes are TRBV28 and TRBJ1-2, with D unclear. The CDR3 sequence is 13 residues long. Germline V lookup: CDR1 MDHEN, CDR2 SYDVKM. The V end was cut by 5 bases, the J end by 4 bases, with 11 bases between. CDR3 nucleotide sequence: TGTGCCAGCAGTGTAGGGTTTCCCTATGGCTACACCTTC. Its translation: CASSVGFPYGYTF.

The J gene is TRBJ2-2, the V gene TRBV7-2; D might be TRBD1 or TRBD2, each matching 5 bases. V lost 2 bases and J lost 4, with 11 bases in between. Per the germline V gene, CDR1 is SGHTA and CDR2 is FQGNSA. This CDR3 has 15 amino acids. Written as DNA, the CDR3 is TGTGCCAGCAGCTTAAGTCCAGGGACCACCGGGGAGCTGTTTTTT. As protein: CASSLSPGTTGELFF.

This clonotype was recorded many times. This chain connects TRBV29-1 to TRBJ2-7; weak D call: TRBD1 (6 bases). V lost 6 bases, J lost 0 bases, and 9 bases lay in between. Germline V gives CDR1 SQVTM, CDR2 ANQGSEA. The length of the CDR3 is 12 residues. The CDR3 sequence: CSVLQGSYEQYF. In DNA form, the CDR3 reads TGCAGCGTACTACAGGGCTCCTACGAGCAGTACTTC.

The chain is built from TRBV15 and TRBJ2-7; the D is unclear. V dropped 0 bases and J dropped 1 base, with 10 bases sitting between them. Germline CDR1 reads LNHNV; CDR2 reads YYDKDF (reference sequence). This CDR3 region has 15 residues. This chain's CDR3 is CATSRDPKGSYEQYF. In DNA, the CDR3 is TGTGCCACCAGCAGAGATCCTAAGGGATCCTACGAGCAGTACTTC. Variable domain in full (rest from reference TRBV15 and TRBJ2-7): DAMVIQNPRYQVTQFGKPVTLSCSQTLNHNVMYWYQQKSSQAPKLLFHYYDKDFNNEADTPDNFQSRRPNTSFCFLDIRSPGLGDTAMYLCATSRDPKGSYEQYFGPGTRLTVT.

This clonotype was seen only a few times. V and J are TRBV27 and TRBJ2-3; D is perhaps TRBD2 (6 bases). The CDR3 is made up of 18 amino acids. The germline CDR1 and CDR2 sequences are MNHEY and SMNVEV (reference sequence). Deletions cut 5 bases from V and 1 base from J, with 22 bases between. In DNA form, the CDR3 reads TGTGCCAGCAGTCCACTAATCGGGGACTGGGAGCGCACAGATACGCAGTATTTT. It translates to CASSPLIGDWERTDTQYF.

This chain joins TRBV25-1 and TRBJ2-3; D could derive from TRBD1 or TRBD2 (6 bases each). Trimming took off 7 bases at V and 8 bases at J, with 16 bases between the two ends. This CDR3 is built from 13 residues. Germline CDR1 reads MGHDK; CDR2 reads SYGVNS. The CDR3 DNA reads TGTGCCAGCACGCAATCGGGGGCAAGTACGCAGTATTTT. Its translation: CASTQSGASTQYF.

About this clonotype: The conserved final phenylalanine or tryptophan is absent from the CDR3, which likely points to a read error. V is TRBV9 and J is TRBJ2-3; 9 nucleotides match TRBD2. V trimming: 2 bases; J trimming: 4 bases; junction bases outside the gene matches: 14. The length of the CDR3 is 18 residues. Germline V CDR1 and CDR2: SGDLS, YYNGEE. CDR3 DNA: TGTGCCAGCAGCGTCCCCTGGAATAGCGGGAGATTCCCAGATACGCAGTATGTT. Protein sequence: CASSVPWNSGRFPDTQYV.

The chain has TRBV9 and TRBJ1-2, with D uncertain. V was clipped by 4 bases and J by 3 bases, with 10 bases between them. Germline values: CDR1 SGDLS, CDR2 YYNGEE. CDR3 length: 13 residues. CDR3 DNA sequence: TGTGCCAGCAGCCCCCGACGATACTATGGCTACACCTTC. Translation: CASSPRRYYGYTF.

This clonotype was seen a handful of times. The chain carries TRBV30 and TRBJ2-7; D not certain. The CDR3 spans 13 residues. Germline CDR1 is GTSNPN and CDR2 is SVGIG (reference sequence). Trimming left V 0 bases short and J 2 bases short, with 8 bases between. The CDR3, as DNA: TGTGCCTGGAGTGTTAAGGGTACCTACGAGCAGTACTTC. As protein: CAWSVKGTYEQYF.

This clonotype was counted a few times. The chain uses TRBV15 and TRBJ2-3; TRBD1 or TRBD2 may be the D gene (5 bases each). Germline CDR1 and CDR2: LNHNV and YYDKDF (reference sequence). The CDR3 loop spans 15 amino acids. The V end was cut by 5 bases, the J end by 3 bases, with 15 bases between. The chain's CDR3 is CATSLRDDRTDTQYF. The CDR3 region has the DNA TGTGCCACCAGCCTCCGGGACGACAGAACAGATACGCAGTATTTT.

This clonotype was counted only a few times. This chain links TRBV20-1 with TRBJ2-1; 11 positions match TRBD2. The CDR3 sequence is 15 residues long. Looked up from germline, CDR1 is DFQATT and CDR2 is SNEGSKA (reference sequence). The J segment lost 6 bases and the V segment lost 0 bases, leaving 4 bases of the junction unmatched. CDR3 sequence reads: CSARDKLAGVNEQFF. The CDR3 DNA sequence: TGCAGTGCTAGAGATAAACTAGCGGGAGTCAATGAGCAGTTCTTC.

Only a few counts were recorded for this clonotype. This chain uses TRBV20-1 with TRBJ2-1; 15 nucleotides match TRBD2. Unmatched junction bases numbered 6, after V lost 6 bases and J lost 3 bases. The CDR3 has 16 residues. CDR1 DFQATT and CDR2 SNEGSKA come from the germline V gene (reference sequence). The CDR3 protein is CSARTSGGANYNEQFF. CDR3 DNA: TGCAGTGCGCGGACTAGCGGGGGGGCCAACTACAATGAGCAGTTCTTC.

Concerning this clonotype itself: An end of the junction differs from the germline gene, which may be a read error. The rearrangement links TRBV4-3 to TRBJ2-3; D is uncertain. The CDR3 is made up of 16 amino acids. Germline CDR1 and CDR2: LGHNA and YSLEER. The CDR3 nucleotides are TGTGCCAGCAGTCAGGTGGCTGGCCCTAGCACAGATACGCAGTATTTT. Protein product: CASSQVAGPSTDTQYF.

This clonotype has just a few counts. The chain employs TRBV12-3 or TRBV12-4 and TRBJ1-6, with 7 nucleotides matching TRBD1. V shed 7 bases and J 8 bases; nucleotides not matched to a gene: 5. This CDR3 spans 13 amino acids. CDR3 nucleotide sequence: TGTGCCAGCACCCCAGGGGGGGATTCACCCCTCCACTTT. Translated: CASTPGGDSPLHF.

This clonotype was counted a few times. The V gene is TRBV18, the J gene TRBJ1-2; D remains ambiguous. The CDR3 extends over 15 amino acids. Per the germline V gene, CDR1 is KGHSH and CDR2 is LQKENI. With 1 base removed from V and 0 bases from J, the gap between germline ends came to 9 bases. DNA for the CDR3: TGTGCCAGCTCACCACTCAACAGAGCTAACTATGGCTACACCTTC. Translation gives CASSPLNRANYGYTF.

The chain links TRBV20-1 to TRBJ2-7; D uncertain. The CDR3 is made up of 13 amino acids. The V and J ends lost 6 bases and 2 bases respectively, with 14 bases between them. Germline loops: CDR1 DFQATT, CDR2 SNEGSKA (reference sequence). The CDR3 nucleotides read TGCAGTGCAAGCGAGCCCGGCACCTACGAGCAGTACTTC. It is translated as CSASEPGTYEQYF.

A few counts support this clonotype. The rearrangement joins TRBV20-1 to TRBJ1-1; D remains unclear. V was pared by 3 bases and J by 7 bases, with 15 bases between. CDR3 length equals 13 residues. Germline V gene data show CDR1 as DFQATT and CDR2 as SNEGSKA (reference sequence). The CDR3, as DNA: TGCAGTGCTAGTGTGGCCAGTGGGATTGAAGCTTTCTTT. Translating it yields CSASVASGIEAFF.

This chain links TRBV7-2 with TRBJ2-5; D gene unclear. Germline CDR1 is SGHTA and CDR2 is FQGNSA. The ends were cut back, 5 bases at V and 5 bases at J, with 15 bases in the middle. CDR3 length: 14 residues. The CDR3 spells CASSLRILRETQYF. DNA of the CDR3: TGTGCCAGCAGCCTCCGGATCCTAAGGGAGACCCAGTACTTC.

The rearrangement uses TRBV29-1 and TRBJ2-5; tentatively, D is TRBD1 or TRBD2 (5 bases each). Trimming removed 6 bases at V and 4 bases at J, with 15 bases between. Per germline, CDR1 SQVTM and CDR2 ANQGSEA. The CDR3 extends over 13 amino acids. CDR3: CSVRGRSGETQYF. CDR3 DNA: TGCAGCGTGAGGGGACGGTCGGGAGAGACCCAGTACTTC. Full variable domain (remainder filled in from reference TRBV29-1 and TRBJ2-5): SAVISQKPSRDICQRGTSLTIQCQVDSQVTMMFWYRQQPGQSLTLIATANQGSEATYESGFVIDKFPISRPNLTFSTLTVSNMSPEDSSIYLCSVRGRSGETQYFGPGTRLLVL.

The chain uses TRBV7-8 and TRBJ2-5; TRBD1 matches at 7 bases. In germline, CDR1 is SGHVS, CDR2 FQNEAQ. V lost 4 bases, J lost 6 bases, and 11 bases stayed unmatched. The CDR3 sequence is 15 residues long. DNA for the CDR3: TGTGCCAGCAGCTCCAGGGACAGTCCAACGCAGACCCAGTACTTC. It translates to CASSSRDSPTQTQYF.

The V call is TRBV6-2 or TRBV6-3, the J call TRBJ1-1; D gene uncertain. Germline V lookup: CDR1 MNHEY, CDR2 SVGEGT. This CDR3 has 13 residues. Deletions cut 3 bases from V and 1 base from J, with 6 bases between. The CDR3 sequence is CASSYLRNTEAFF. The CDR3 nucleotides are TGTGCCAGCAGTTATTTACGGAACACTGAAGCTTTCTTT.

This clonotype was seen a handful of times. The chain links TRBV12-3 or TRBV12-4 to TRBJ1-2; D is perhaps TRBD1 (5 bases). Trimming removed 6 bases at V and 8 bases at J, with 13 bases between. This CDR3 contains 12 residues. Here the CDR3 reads CASSFRDQGYTF. In DNA form, the CDR3 reads TGTGCCAGCAGCTTCAGGGATCAGGGCTACACCTTC.

In this sample, this clonotype turned up a few times. The rearrangement links TRBV20-1 to TRBJ2-5, with 11 positions matching TRBD2. V lost 3 bases and J lost 5; bases outside the gene matches: 5. The CDR3 is made up of 14 amino acids. Germline CDR1 is DFQATT and CDR2 is SNEGSKA (reference sequence). For the CDR3, the DNA is TGCAGTGCTAGGTTTAGCGGGAGGGGTGAGACCCAGTACTTC. This sequence encodes CSARFSGRGETQYF.

This clonotype was recorded a few times. The chain is built from TRBV18 and TRBJ1-2, with D perhaps TRBD1 (5 bases). CDR1 and CDR2 from the germline V gene are KGHSH and LQKENI. Deletions cut 2 bases from V and 2 bases from J, with 15 bases between. This CDR3 contains 16 residues. The CDR3 DNA reads as TGTGCCAGCTCACCAGGGACCGCGGCCAACAACTATGGCTACACCTTC. This translates into CASSPGTAANNYGYTF.

The chain uses TRBV27 and TRBJ2-7; D uncertain. The V end lost 4 bases, the J end lost 9 bases, and 10 bases lay between the germline ends. This CDR3 has 11 residues. Germline assignment: CDR1 MNHEY and CDR2 SMNVEV (reference sequence). As DNA, the CDR3 is TGTGCCAGCAGTTCCTATAAACGGCAGTACTTC. Translated, it gives CASSSYKRQYF.

The chain is built from TRBV3-1 and TRBJ2-1, with D uncertain. Trimming stripped 2 bases from V and 0 bases from J, with 11 bases between. This CDR3 is 16 amino acids long. Germline V gene lookup returns CDR1 LGHDT and CDR2 YNNKEL (reference sequence). The CDR3 coding sequence is TGTGCCAGCAGCCAATTGGCCACCCTCTCCTACAATGAGCAGTTCTTC. Amino acid sequence: CASSQLATLSYNEQFF.

The chain carries TRBV12-3 or TRBV12-4 and TRBJ2-1; the match to TRBD1 covers 7 bases. V lost 3 bases and J lost 7; bases outside the gene matches: 3. CDR3 length equals 13 residues. CDR3 DNA sequence: TGTGCCAGCAGTTTCAGCAGGGGGAATGAGCAGTTCTTC. Residues: CASSFSRGNEQFF.

The chain is built from TRBV28 and TRBJ2-1; no clear D gene. The CDR3 is 16 residues long. Germline V lookup: CDR1 MDHEN, CDR2 SYDVKM. Trimming took 2 bases from V and 0 from J, leaving 11 bases between them. CDR3 protein: CASSLIRVSSYNEQFF. CDR3 nucleotide sequence: TGTGCCAGCAGTTTAATCCGAGTTAGCTCCTACAATGAGCAGTTCTTC.

The chain carries TRBV27 and TRBJ1-6; D might be TRBD1 (5 bases). Trimming cost V 0 bases and J 9 bases, with 15 bases left between them. CDR1 is MNHEY and CDR2 is SMNVEV in the germline V gene (reference sequence). The CDR3 has 16 residues. The DNA of the CDR3 is TGTGCCAGCAGTTTATCAGGCCAGGGAAGTAGTTCACCCCTCCACTTT. It is translated as CASSLSGQGSSSPLHF.